A single sample is the source of the 26 T cell receptor beta chains below, sequenced in a study of cytomegalovirus exposure and HLA in healthy donors (dated by TCRdb to about 2017). The library was produced with the immunoSEQ multiplex PCR assay. The multiplex PCR relied on a mix of 60 forward primers for TCR Vbeta segments and 13 reverse primers for TCR Jbeta segments. TCRdb stores this immuneACCESS table with in-frame sequences only. Part of the clones is absent; in the studies checked, under half of the shortfall reflects unresolved V genes, and no reason is known for the rest. Within this sample are roughly 110,000 clones, with 81% of them counted one time only. Around 2.3% of the sample goes to the ten largest clones. Sequencing used PBMCs. These receptors came from a man younger than 40 in good health and CMV-seronegative.

V is TRBV7-3 and J is TRBJ1-3; D may be TRBD1 (5 bases). Germline V gene data show CDR1 as SGHTA and CDR2 as FQGTGA. V was trimmed by 4 bases and J by 7 bases, leaving 11 bases between them. The CDR3 runs 13 residues. The CDR3 region has the DNA TGTGCCAGCAGCTCCGGGCCAGGGAACACCATATATTTT. Its translation: CASSSGPGNTIYF.

The V and J genes are TRBV9 and TRBJ2-1, with 11 bases aligning to TRBD2. The CDR3 runs to 15 residues. V shed 0 bases, J shed 9 bases, and the junction held 5 bases outside the gene matches. Germline V CDR1 and CDR2: SGDLS, YYNGEE. CDR3: CASSVASGGPREQFF. The DNA for the CDR3 is TGTGCCAGCAGCGTAGCTAGCGGGGGGCCCCGTGAGCAGTTCTTC.

This sequence joins TRBV9 and TRBJ2-7, with 7 bases matching TRBD1. Germline V gives CDR1 SGDLS, CDR2 YYNGEE. There are 13 residues in the CDR3. After removal of 0 bases from V and 9 bases from J, the junction contained 6 bases not matched to a gene. CDR3 loop: CASSVVSGGAQYF. The CDR3 DNA sequence: TGTGCCAGCAGCGTAGTTTCAGGGGGAGCGCAGTACTTC.

The V gene is TRBV27, the J gene TRBJ2-7; 8 bases align to TRBD2. CDR1 and CDR2 (germline): MNHEY, SMNVEV (reference sequence). Trimming cost V 6 bases and J 3 bases; bases outside gene matches: 4. CDR3 length equals 13 residues. The CDR3: CASRPAGDYEQYF. For the CDR3, the DNA is TGTGCCAGCAGGCCAGCGGGAGACTACGAGCAGTACTTC.

This clone has just one count. The chain has TRBV27 and TRBJ2-5, with D uncertain. Germline values: CDR1 MNHEY, CDR2 SMNVEV (reference sequence). The CDR3 has 13 amino acids. V lost 2 bases, J lost 9 bases, and 13 bases lay in between. CDR3 sequence (DNA): TGTGCCAGCAGTTTAGGGCAGGCCTTGGCCCAGTACTTC. It specifies CASSLGQALAQYF.

This chain uses TRBV6-5 with TRBJ1-2; TRBD1 agrees at 8 bases. J gave up 3 bases and V 6 bases, and 9 bases lay outside the gene matches. Germline-derived CDR1 and CDR2 are MNHEY and SVGAGI. The CDR3 is 15 residues long. Here the CDR3 reads CASRVKDRVHYGYTF. CDR3 coding DNA: TGTGCCAGCAGAGTCAAGGACAGGGTCCACTATGGCTACACCTTC.

The V call is TRBV4-1, the J call TRBJ1-2, with 7 positions matching TRBD1. With 2 bases clipped from V and 0 bases from J, the junction kept 6 bases outside the gene matches. The CDR3 sequence is 16 residues long. Germline V lookup: CDR1 MGHRA, CDR2 YSYEKL. As DNA, the CDR3 is TGCGCCAGCAGCCAACCGGGACAGAGATCTAACTATGGCTACACCTTC. This encodes CASSQPGQRSNYGYTF.

The chain links TRBV9 to TRBJ2-3; the D gene is possibly TRBD2 (7 bases). V lost 0 bases, J lost 5 bases, and 13 bases lay in between. Germline CDR1 reads SGDLS; CDR2 reads YYNGEE. The CDR3 runs 15 residues. The CDR3 region is CASSVEGGRVDTQYF. The CDR3 coding sequence is TGTGCCAGCAGCGTAGAGGGGGGGAGGGTAGATACGCAGTATTTT.

This rearrangement joins TRBV12-2 to TRBJ1-2; the table's D call, TRBD1, has no DNA check behind it. TRBV12-2 corresponds to a pseudogene. There are 15 residues in the CDR3. This CDR3 is CASRLEHRVYYGYTF. DNA for the CDR3: TGTGCAAGTCGCTTAGAGCACAGAGTTTACTATGGCTACACCTTC.

J is TRBJ1-1 and V is TRBV18; the D gene is possibly TRBD1 (6 bases). The V end was cut by 6 bases, the J end by 6 bases, with 20 bases between. Germline V lookup: CDR1 KGHSH, CDR2 LQKENI. This CDR3 spans 15 amino acids. This CDR3 is CASSDRGALGSEAFF. For the CDR3, the DNA is TGTGCCAGCTCCGACCGGGGGGCCCTGGGCTCTGAAGCTTTCTTT. Drawing the rest from reference TRBV18 and TRBJ1-1, the complete variable domain is NAGVMQNPRHLVRRRGQEARLRCSPMKGHSHVYWYRQLPEEGLKFMVYLQKENIIDESGMPKERFSAEFPKEGPSILRIQQVVRGDSAAYFCASSDRGALGSEAFFGQGTRLTVV.

In its sample, this clone was seen once. Different DNA sequences within this sample yield the same CDR3. The V gene is TRBV30, the J gene TRBJ1-1; tentative D call: TRBD1 (5 bases). The CDR3 contains 13 residues. V shed 4 bases and J shed 2 bases, with 11 bases lying between them. The germline V gene has CDR1 GTSNPN and CDR2 SVGIG (reference sequence). The CDR3 bases are TGTGCCTGGACCCGACAGAGAAACACTGAAGCTTTCTTT. This translates into CAWTRQRNTEAFF.

This clone was picked up a small number of times. The chain employs TRBV4-1 and TRBJ1-1; TRBD1 is a possible D gene (5 bases). Germline lookup yields CDR1 MGHRA and CDR2 YSYEKL. Trimming left V 1 base short and J 9 bases short, with 12 bases between. CDR3 length: 13 amino acids. The DNA for the CDR3 is TGCGCCAGCAGCCAAGGGGGGGTTGCGAAAGCTTTCTTT. Encoded protein: CASSQGGVAKAFF.

The genes are TRBV7-2 and TRBJ1-2, with TRBD1 matching 7 bases. The V segment lost 0 bases and the J segment 6 bases; nucleotides outside the gene matches: 7. The CDR3 runs 15 residues. Germline V gene data show CDR1 as SGHTA and CDR2 as FQGNSA. DNA of the CDR3: TGTGCCAGCAGCTTAGCTGCGACAGGGTTAAATGGCTACACCTTC. The encoded protein is CASSLAATGLNGYTF.

The rearrangement links TRBV25-1 to TRBJ2-7, with a tentative D call TRBD2 (5 bases). Trimming stripped 8 bases from V and 3 bases from J, with 11 bases between. Germline-derived CDR1 and CDR2 are MGHDK and SYGVNS. There are 12 residues in the CDR3. CDR3 sequence reads: CASGLAGYEQYF. The CDR3, as DNA: TGTGCCAGCGGACTCGCGGGCTACGAGCAGTACTTC.

The CDR3: CASSLTGLAGGMADQFF. The CDR3 region has the DNA TGCGCCAGCAGCTTGACGGGACTAGCGGGAGGCATGGCTGACCAGTTCTTC. The rearrangement uses TRBV5-1 and TRBJ2-1, with 15 nucleotides matching TRBD2. This CDR3 contains 17 residues. Trimming took 1 base from V and 13 from J; bases not matched to a gene: 12. Germline lookup yields CDR1 SGHRS and CDR2 YFSETQ.

The V gene is TRBV6-5, the J gene TRBJ2-7; possibly TRBD2 for D (6 bases). This CDR3 spans 16 amino acids. Trimming took 0 bases from V and 0 from J, leaving 12 bases between them. Germline CDR1 and CDR2: MNHEY and SVGAGI. In DNA form, the CDR3 reads TGTGCCAGCAGTTACTCCCCGGGACTCCTCTCCTACGAGCAGTACTTC. This translates into CASSYSPGLLSYEQYF.

This chain links TRBV2 with TRBJ1-1; tentatively, D is TRBD1 (5 bases). The germline CDR1 and CDR2 sequences are SNHLY and FYNNEI. The CDR3 sequence is 14 residues long. V shed 8 bases and J shed 7 bases, with 20 bases lying between them. The CDR3 sequence is CASLRTGGEGEAFF. The CDR3 DNA reads TGTGCCAGCCTCCGCACGGGGGGGGAGGGTGAAGCTTTCTTT.

The chain recombines TRBV6-1 with TRBJ2-2, with a possible D match to TRBD1 (5 bases). The germline V gene has CDR1 MNHNS and CDR2 SASEGT. Trimming removed 2 bases at V and 6 bases at J, with 7 bases between. CDR3 length: 13 amino acids. This CDR3 is CASSELQAGELFF. CDR3 nucleotides: TGTGCCAGCAGTGAACTACAGGCCGGGGAGCTGTTTTTT.

V is TRBV7-9 and J is TRBJ2-1; 12 nucleotides match TRBD2. The length of the CDR3 is 16 residues. CDR1 is SEHNR, CDR2 FQNEAQ, per germline (reference sequence). V dropped 1 base and J dropped 4; count of bases not matched to a gene: 2. The CDR3 region is CASSLGGLAGYNEQFF. The CDR3 DNA follows: TGTGCCAGCAGCTTAGGGGGACTAGCGGGTTACAATGAGCAGTTCTTC.

The CDR3 region is CASSLGGQNYGYTF. CDR3 coding DNA: TGTGCCAGCAGCTTGGGGGGGCAAAACTATGGCTACACCTTC. The J gene is TRBJ1-2, the V gene TRBV5-4, with D maybe TRBD1 (6 bases). The CDR3 consists of 14 residues. Germline CDR1 SGHNT, CDR2 YYREEE (reference sequence). V lost 0 bases and J 2 bases, leaving 8 bases between the germline ends.

V is TRBV7-8 and J is TRBJ1-2; TRBD1 aligns across 9 bases. Germline loops: CDR1 SGHVS, CDR2 FQNEAQ. The CDR3 loop spans 13 amino acids. After removal of 4 bases from V and 8 bases from J, the junction contained 5 bases not matched to a gene. CDR3 loop: CASSSQGAAGYTF. CDR3 DNA sequence: TGTGCCAGCAGCTCACAGGGGGCGGCAGGCTACACCTTC. Full variable domain (outside the CDR3, taken from reference TRBV7-8 and TRBJ1-2): GAGVSQSPRYKVAKRGQDVALRCDPISGHVSLFWYQQALGQGPEFLTYFQNEAQLDKSGLPSDRFFAERPEGSVSTLKIQRTQQEDSAVYLCASSSQGAAGYTFGSGTRLTVV.

The rearrangement links TRBV4-2 to TRBJ2-3; 9 bases agree with TRBD2. The V gene end was trimmed by 3 bases and the J gene end by 4 bases; junction bases not matched to a gene: 8. CDR1 is LGHNA, CDR2 YNFKEQ, per germline. CDR3 length: 16 residues. CDR3 DNA: TGTGCCAGCAGCCACCTAACGGCGGGGGGGCCAGATACGCAGTATTTT. Encoded protein: CASSHLTAGGPDTQYF.

This chain joins TRBV18 and TRBJ1-6, with TRBD1 as a possible D gene (5 bases). Germline V gives CDR1 KGHSH, CDR2 LQKENI. The V end was cut by 4 bases, the J end by 7 bases, with 14 bases between. The CDR3 runs to 15 residues. The CDR3 sequence is CASSLGEVRNSPLHF. In DNA form, the CDR3 reads TGTGCCAGCTCACTAGGGGAGGTTCGGAATTCACCCCTCCACTTT.

The chain employs TRBV4-1 and TRBJ2-1, with TRBD1 matching 10 bases. V shed 0 bases, J shed 9 bases, and the junction held 8 bases outside the gene matches. The CDR3 totals 16 residues. Germline V CDR1 and CDR2: MGHRA, YSYEKL. CDR3 protein: CASSQEGQGGTGEQFF. The CDR3 region has the DNA TGCGCCAGCAGCCAAGAAGGACAGGGGGGGACGGGTGAGCAGTTCTTC.

This clone showed up just a few times. V is TRBV28 and J is TRBJ2-7; TRBD1 matches at 12 bases. V gave up 5 bases and J gave up 9 bases; unmatched junction bases: 8. From germline, CDR1 is MDHEN and CDR2 SYDVKM. The length of the CDR3 is 14 residues. CDR3 nucleotide sequence: TGTGCCAGCAGTCCTCCGGGACAGGGGGCCGTGCAGTACTTC. Its protein is CASSPPGQGAVQYF.

V and J are TRBV2 and TRBJ2-1; D might be TRBD2 (6 bases). Between the trimmed V and J ends, which lost 8 bases and 7 bases, there was a span of 9 bases. The germline V gene encodes CDR1 SNHLY and CDR2 FYNNEI. The CDR3 runs 11 residues. In DNA form, the CDR3 reads TGTGCCAGCGGACTAACTAATGAGCAGTTCTTC. Protein product: CASGLTNEQFF.